This T cell receptor (beta chain) was profiled in a study of T cells after yellow fever vaccination. Conversion of TCR transcripts into cDNA relied on 5'RACE template switching, which added a universal primer site and UMIs. MiXCR was run by TCRdb on the 5' RACE reads, yielding one entry per CDR3 protein. There are under 300,000 distinct CDR3 sequences in the sample; 6% to 7.5% occur only once, and approximately 0.85% lies in the top ten. Study findings and constraints: At 96% for CD4 and over 80% for CD8, most primary-vaccination clones showed up again after the booster. A small share of clonotypes appeared in both CD4 and CD8 compartments. Contaminating bulk clonotypes could be abundant in FACS-sorted repertoires.

The CDR3 has 15 amino acids. V dropped 5 bases and J dropped 1 base, with 15 bases sitting between them. To note about this clonotype: Its antigen remains unknown.

The sequence derives from a man aged 30 to 45 who received the YFV17D yellow fever vaccine. The chain couples TRBV12-3 or TRBV12-4 to TRBJ2-7; tentatively, D is TRBD1 (5 bases). The sample in question was CD4+ T cells sorted from PBMCs, obtained 15 days after the yellow fever booster vaccination. The CDR3 here is CASSGQGFGSYEQYF. Written as DNA, the CDR3 is TGTGCCAGCAGTGGCCAGGGTTTTGGTTCCTACGAGCAGTACTTC.